This T cell receptor beta chain is drawn from a study of T cell responses to AZD1222 COVID-19 vaccine. The CDR3 extends over 16 amino acids. Per the germline V gene, CDR1 is SGHNT and CDR2 is YENEEA. V was pared by 5 bases and J by 5 bases, with 14 bases of the junction left unmatched. Sequenced by immunoSEQ multiplex PCR; TCRdb stores in-frame clones only, minus some. The sample records approximately 140,000 clones, around 90% being singletons. Material: peripheral blood, obtained 28 days after the second AZD1222 dose. The receptor's source is an adult who received the AZD1222 COVID-19 vaccine. The rearrangement joins TRBV11-3 to TRBJ2-5; 7 bases agree with TRBD2. The DNA of the CDR3 is TGTGCCAGCAGCCCAGGAGGTCGCGGGAGAGGCGAGACCCAGTACTTC. Residues: CASSPGGRGRGETQYF.